The T cell receptor (beta chain) under discussion was sequenced for a study of T cell responses to AZD1222 COVID-19 vaccine. The CDR3 is made up of 14 amino acids. V was shortened by 3 bases and J by 10 bases, with 16 bases between the two germline ends. CDR1 is LNHDA, CDR2 SQIVND, per germline (reference sequence). Pooling covered second doses at about 4 or about 12 weeks. Study outcomes and limitations: Recipients of AZD1222 seropositive at baseline numbered only 5 to 7. There were mostly white British donors and more females than males, and clonal diversity was possibly underestimated. Spike as a whole was targeted by vaccine-associated CD4 TCRs, dominant at 160-218 and 743-854.

Method: immunoSEQ multiplex PCR; TCRdb's copy keeps in-frame clones and lacks some. The sample records over 130,000 clones, around nine tenths being singletons. As regards this clone: Its matching antigen is unknown.

The sequence derives from an adult who received the AZD1222 COVID-19 vaccine. The input for sequencing was peripheral blood, taken 28 days after the second AZD1222 dose. The chain links TRBV19 to TRBJ2-1, with TRBD2 as a possible D gene (7 bases). The CDR3 bases are TGTGCCAGTAGTATTGGGGGGGCCGGGGCGGAGCAGTTCTTC. Amino acids: CASSIGGAGAEQFF.